This T cell receptor beta chain was sequenced during a study of sequential checkpoint blockade in melanoma. Here immunoSEQ multiplex PCR was the method, and the copy in TCRdb shows in-frame clones only, minus some. The data show about 3,800 clones, with approximately 25% seen just once and approximately 23% held by the top ten. This clone showed up just a few times. Treatment of the sample: randomized to nivolumab then ipilimumab (arm A) or the reverse (arm B). V shed 3 bases and J shed 1 base, with 14 bases lying between them. The CDR3 is 15 amino acids. Per germline, CDR1 GTSNPN and CDR2 SVGIG (reference sequence).

This clonotype originated in a human donor with melanoma. This specimen consisted of tumor tissue (inferred from file names), obtained from a patient given nivolumab and ipilimumab in sequence. The genes are TRBV30 and TRBJ2-3; D is perhaps TRBD2 (6 bases). The CDR3 protein is CAWRSGLVRTDTQYF. CDR3 DNA sequence: TGTGCCTGGAGGAGCGGGTTAGTTCGCACAGATACGCAGTATTTT.